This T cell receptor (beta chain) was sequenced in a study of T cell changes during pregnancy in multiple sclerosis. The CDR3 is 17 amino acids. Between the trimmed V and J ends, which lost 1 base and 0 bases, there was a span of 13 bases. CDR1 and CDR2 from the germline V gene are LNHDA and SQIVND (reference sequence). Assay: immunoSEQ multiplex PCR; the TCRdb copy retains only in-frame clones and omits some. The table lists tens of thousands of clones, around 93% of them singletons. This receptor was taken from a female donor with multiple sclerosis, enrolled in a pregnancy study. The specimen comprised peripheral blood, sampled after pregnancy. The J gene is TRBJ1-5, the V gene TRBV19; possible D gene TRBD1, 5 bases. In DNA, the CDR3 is TGTGCCAGTAGTATAGTCCAGGGATCCCTTAGCAATCAGCCCCAGCATTTT. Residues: CASSIVQGSLSNQPQHF.